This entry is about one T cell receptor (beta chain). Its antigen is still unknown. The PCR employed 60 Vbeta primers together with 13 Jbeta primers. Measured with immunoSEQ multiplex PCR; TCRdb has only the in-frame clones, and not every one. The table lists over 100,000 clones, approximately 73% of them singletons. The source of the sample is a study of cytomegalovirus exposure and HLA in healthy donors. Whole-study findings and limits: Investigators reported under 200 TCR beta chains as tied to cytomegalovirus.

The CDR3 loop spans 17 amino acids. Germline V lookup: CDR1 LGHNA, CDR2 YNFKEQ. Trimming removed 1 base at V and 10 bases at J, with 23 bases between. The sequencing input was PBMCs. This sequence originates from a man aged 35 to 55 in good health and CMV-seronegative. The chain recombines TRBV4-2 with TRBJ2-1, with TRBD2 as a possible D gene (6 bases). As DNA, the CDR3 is TGTGCCAGCAGCCAAGTGGGGCGGGGCGGATTGGAGCTGGAGCAGTTCTTC. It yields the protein CASSQVGRGGLELEQFF.